The clone carrying this T cell receptor (beta chain) was picked up one time. In the original analysis: Reference gene primers were amplified, and this amplification served to estimate nucleated cell counts. Method: immunoSEQ multiplex PCR; TCRdb's copy keeps in-frame clones and lacks some. V and J calls and clone size follow that table, whereas D and trimming were derived from the DNA. Of roughly 70,000 clones listed, 80% were seen once; the top ten hold roughly 18%. This CDR3 region has 13 residues. V dropped 5 bases and J dropped 6; count of bases not matched to a gene: 2. Germline V CDR1 and CDR2: LNHDA, SQIVND (reference sequence). The data derive from a study of blood T cell repertoires in COVID-19. In the study overall: COVID-19 samples from acute and convalescent phases originated in the United States, Italy and Spain. Nucleic acid was either cDNA or gDNA, and it came from T cells, B-cell-depleted T cells, or PBMCs.

Sequenced: peripheral blood. This clonotype was obtained from a man aged 70 or older who had recovered from COVID-19. The V gene is TRBV19, the J gene TRBJ1-5; 9 positions match TRBD1. The DNA for the CDR3 is TGTGCCAGTAGTCAGGACAGGGGTCAGCCCCAGCATTTT. Its protein product is CASSQDRGQPQHF.